Detailed here is one TCR beta chain. Which antigen it targets is not known. It has no much larger one-base neighbor in the sample; base qualities were not kept. Receptor libraries were prepared by 5' RACE. Reads for this sample came from an Illumina HiSeq 2000. A universal primer binding site was introduced by template switching, and a unique molecular identifier was present in the final cDNA, enabling accurate counting of TCR cDNA molecules. First-strand cDNA for TCR alpha and beta chains was synthesized from specific primers in the conserved constant-segment region. To control for contamination, each cDNA library was double barcoded with a SMART-Mk sample barcode plus Illumina barcodes. TruSeq adapter sequences, together with Illumina sample barcodes, were added in two successive PCR steps. TCR alpha and beta cDNA libraries were sequenced on the Illumina HiSeq platform with custom primers. Per the source publication's procedure: MiGEC was used to process raw reads and extract unique molecular identifiers, and MiXCR was used to find CDR3 positions. For each individual, recombination models were inferred using an EM algorithm with the repgenHMM and IGoR tools. Shared clonotypes were analyzed with the tcR package in R, and sharing was normalized by the product of cloneset sizes. Out-of-frame nonproductive sequences were analyzed to study raw recombination free of thymic and clonal selection effects. TCRdb's own reprocessing of the public reads used fastp at Q25 and MiXCR and kept productive beta chains. Each entry is one CDR3 protein sequence, shown with its most common DNA and genes. What appears here as the V and J calls and clone size reflects TCRdb's work, not the paper's. The sample profile shows approximately 500,000 distinct CDR3 sequences; about 24% of them were found once. In total, the top ten clones hold 2.9% of the sample.

Every donor in the study was a healthy Caucasian. Three pairs of female monozygotic twins, all aged about 18 to 30 years, made up the twin cohort. CD4+ and CD8+ T cell populations were isolated with positive isolation kits from Invitrogen. The sample originates from a study of identical twins (dated by TCRdb to the mid-2010s). For the wider study: To test whether fetal clonotypes persist, the study used deep sequencing on TCR alpha and beta repertoires from monozygotic twins, unrelated adults of various ages, and cord blood. To rule out contamination, replicate twin experiments were performed at different times with different library preparation protocols. Summary of the overall study and its limitations: Invariant T cells such as MAIT and iNKT could partly confound zero-insertion analyses, though diverse VJ usage argued against this for most clonotypes. Because the same donors could not be followed over many years, the conclusions relied on cross-sectional statistical analysis. Out-of-frame TCR alpha sequences shared between twins showed an excess of low generation-probability sequences compared with coincidental sharing between unrelated individuals. Recombination models systematically underestimated out-of-frame TCR alpha sharing in monozygotic twins but agreed with sharing between unrelated individuals. A weaker excess of twin sharing was found in beta out-of-frame sequences because the signal-to-noise ratio was lowered by fewer shared sequences. Fewer insertions were carried by abundant cord blood beta clonotypes, a similar but weaker trend appeared in young adult naive repertoires, and no such trend appeared in memory repertoires.

Trimming removed 6 bases from V and 4 bases from J, leaving 15 bases between the germline ends. The CDR3 runs 14 amino acids, cysteine and phenylalanine included. Just the 42-base CDR3 DNA is kept, in frame starting at base 1. This sample also appeared in a second study, on T cells expressing NK-cell markers. Looking at the second paper: TCR beta-chain repertoires were profiled in sorted CD3+CD56+NKG2C+, CD3+CD56+NKG2C- and CD3+CD56-NKG2C+ T-cell subsets from several donors. Seven of the eight sequenced donors were HCMV-seropositive and one was HCMV-seronegative. To restrict sorting to alphabetaTCR-expressing T cells, an anti-gammadeltaTCR antibody was added in several experiments. For six donors, the dominant CD3+CD56+NKG2C+ clonotypes were among the top 10 CD8+ clonotypes and accounted for about 1.0-7.5% of CD8+ T cells. Those dominant clonotypes were again the most abundant among CD3+CD56-NKG2C+ cells in a handful of donors, at about 25-65%. Whether the expanded NKG2C-expressing T cell clones were specific for HCMV antigens remained unclear. Randomly selected healthy volunteers, three men and five women, were used as the eight sequenced donors. To determine HCMV serostatus, a commercial ELISA kit was used to detect HCMV-specific IgG in serum. MIGEC was used to demultiplex reads and group reads by UMI, and MiTCR was used to assemble and quantify clonotypes. To remove erroneous sequences, TCR cDNA sequences were retained only when supported by two or more reads. Downstream repertoire analysis used the tcR package, and clonotypes were matched across fractions by CDR3 nucleotide sequence plus V segment. VDJmatch was used to annotate antigen specificity against VDJdb, with one amino acid substitution in CDR3 permitted.

The sequence links TRBV12-3 or TRBV12-4 to TRBJ1-1; 5 matching bases give a weak D call of TRBD1. The TCR was taken from a woman under 30 in good health. The sample taken for sequencing was CD4+ T cells sorted from blood. The DNA sequence follows: TGTGCCAGCAGCCCGGACCCCCAGGGCACTGAAGCTTTCTTT. It translates to CASSPDPQGTEAFF.